This TCR beta chain is drawn from a study of monozygotic twins with inflammatory bowel disease. On this clonotype: Its antigen remains unidentified.

CDR3 length: 11 residues. Study-wide points: Backing was not found for a single strong signal or clonotype associated with IBD.

TCRdb re-called the 5' RACE reads and catalogs CDR3 proteins one per entry, DNA excluded. This repertoire includes around 380,000 distinct CDR3 sequences. The material sequenced was blood. The clonotype originates from a human donor with ulcerative colitis or Crohn's disease, or a healthy co-twin of an affected twin (not recorded which). This chain connects TRBV12-3 or TRBV12-4 to TRBJ2-1. The CDR3 loop reads CASTLAGEQFF.